Below, 10 T cell receptor beta chains from the same sample are listed, as sequenced in a study of T cell changes during pregnancy in multiple sclerosis. The assay was immunoSEQ multiplex PCR, and TCRdb's table has in-frame clones only and misses some. Of some 93,000 clones in the sample, around 91% were seen once. The sample in question was peripheral blood, obtained after pregnancy. Source of these receptors: a female donor in good health, enrolled as a control in a pregnancy study.

This chain uses TRBV6-5 with TRBJ1-6, with TRBD1 matching over 8 bases. CDR3 length: 14 amino acids. In germline, CDR1 is MNHEY, CDR2 SVGAGI. V shed 6 bases and J 6 bases; nucleotides not matched to a gene: 4. CDR3 in amino acids: CASSKTGVNSPLHF. CDR3 in DNA: TGTGCCAGCAGCAAGACAGGGGTTAATTCACCCCTCCACTTT.

The chain uses TRBV5-1 and TRBJ1-4; no reliable D call. Trimming shortened V by 0 bases and J by 4 bases, and 13 bases separated the two germline ends. The CDR3 runs to 16 residues. Germline lookup yields CDR1 SGHRS and CDR2 YFSETQ. The CDR3 nucleotides read TGCGCCAGCAGCTTGGCCGGGAGGACGGGTAATGAAAAACTGTTTTTT. Protein sequence: CASSLAGRTGNEKLFF.

With respect to this clone: At one end, the junction sequence differs from germline, possibly due to a read error. The chain couples TRBV11-1 to TRBJ2-1; TRBD1 agrees at 9 bases. Germline V gene lookup returns CDR1 SGHAT and CDR2 FQDESV (reference sequence). The CDR3 contains 14 residues. The CDR3 region is CAPRRDRDYNEQFF. CDR3 sequence (DNA): TGCGCCCCCCGGCGGGACAGGGACTACAATGAGCAGTTCTTC.

This clone was counted a single time. This rearrangement joins TRBV29-1 to TRBJ1-2, with 8 bases lining up with TRBD1. This CDR3 comprises 13 residues. Germline values: CDR1 SQVTM, CDR2 ANQGSEA. V shed 5 bases and J 5 bases; nucleotides not matched to a gene: 7. The CDR3 here is CSVREDRAYGYTF. The CDR3 DNA sequence: TGCAGCGTTCGCGAGGACAGGGCTTATGGCTACACCTTC.

The gene calls are TRBV21-1 and TRBJ2-7; TRBD1, the D gene given by the table, was not confirmed from the DNA. TRBV21-1 is classified as a pseudogene. The CDR3 sequence is 13 residues long. As DNA, the CDR3 is TGTGCCAGCAGCAGGGACAGCAGCTACGAGCAGTACTTC. It specifies CASSRDSSYEQYF.

This chain joins TRBV19 and TRBJ1-6, with a tentative D call TRBD1 (6 bases). CDR1 is LNHDA, CDR2 SQIVND, per germline (reference sequence). V was shortened by 5 bases and J by 7 bases, with 15 bases between the two germline ends. This CDR3 comprises 15 residues. CDR3 sequence reads: CASSEQGRGNSPLHF. The CDR3 coding sequence is TGTGCCAGTAGTGAACAGGGAAGGGGGAATTCACCCCTCCACTTT.

This clone was detected only once. The chain uses TRBV28 and TRBJ1-3, with TRBD1 matching over 9 bases. Trimming cost V 5 bases and J 8 bases; bases outside gene matches: 13. The CDR3 runs to 16 residues. Germline V gene lookup returns CDR1 MDHEN and CDR2 SYDVKM. CDR3 sequence reads: CASSVTGTGSTDTIYF. DNA of the CDR3: TGTGCCAGCAGTGTGACCGGGACAGGGTCGACCGACACCATATATTTT. Filled out from reference TRBV28 and TRBJ1-3, the complete variable domain reads DVKVTQSSRYLVKRTGEKVFLECVQDMDHENMFWYRQDPGLGLRLIYFSYDVKMKEKGDIPEGYSVSREKKERFSLILESASTNQTSMYLCASSVTGTGSTDTIYFGEGSWLTVV.

The CDR3 sequence is CAWKEAGGADTQYF. CDR3 coding DNA: TGTGCCTGGAAAGAGGCGGGGGGGGCAGATACGCAGTATTTT. This chain links TRBV30 with TRBJ2-3; TRBD2 aligns across 9 bases. J lost 4 bases, V lost 4 bases, and 6 bases had no gene match. Germline CDR1 and CDR2: GTSNPN and SVGIG (reference sequence). The CDR3 is made up of 14 amino acids.

The gene calls are TRBV7-3 and TRBJ1-5; TRBD1 is a possible D gene (6 bases). The CDR3 is 13 residues long. V was clipped by 5 bases and J by 4 bases, with 9 bases between them. The germline CDR1 and CDR2 sequences are SGHTA and FQGTGA. The CDR3 region is CASSPTGNQPQHF. In nucleotides, the CDR3 is TGTGCCAGCAGCCCAACAGGGAATCAGCCCCAGCATTTT.

The V gene is TRBV19, the J gene TRBJ1-1; D is undetermined. CDR1 LNHDA and CDR2 SQIVND come from the germline V gene (reference sequence). The CDR3 is 12 residues long. V lost 4 bases and J 10 bases, leaving 13 bases between the germline ends. The CDR3 DNA is TGTGCCAGTAGTACATTCAAAAAAGCAGCTTTCTTT. It translates to CASSTFKKAAFF.